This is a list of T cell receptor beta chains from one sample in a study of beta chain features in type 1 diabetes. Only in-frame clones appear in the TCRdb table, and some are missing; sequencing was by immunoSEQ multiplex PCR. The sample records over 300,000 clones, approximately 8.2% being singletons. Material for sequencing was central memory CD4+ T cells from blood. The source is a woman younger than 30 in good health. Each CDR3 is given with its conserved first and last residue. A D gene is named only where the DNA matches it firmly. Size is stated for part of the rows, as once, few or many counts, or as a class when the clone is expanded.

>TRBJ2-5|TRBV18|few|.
CASSPLRPPQETQYF
TGTGCCAGCTCACCACTTAGGCCACCTCAAGAGACCCAGTACTTC
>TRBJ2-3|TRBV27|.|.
CASSLGGSTDTQYF
TGTGCCAGCAGTTTGGGTGGAAGCACAGATACGCAGTATTTT
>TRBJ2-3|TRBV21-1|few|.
CASSNAPCPPGTDTQYF
TGTGCCAGCAGCAACGCCCCCTGCCCCCCTGGCACAGATACGCAGTATTTT
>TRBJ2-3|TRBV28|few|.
CASSRETDTQYF
TGTGCCAGCAGTCGGGAGACAGATACGCAGTATTTT
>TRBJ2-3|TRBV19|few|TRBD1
CASSSDRITDTQYF
TGTGCCAGTAGTTCGGACAGGATCACAGATACGCAGTATTTT
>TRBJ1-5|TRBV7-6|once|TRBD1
CASSLEGQSNQPQHF
TGTGCCAGCAGCTTAGAGGGACAGAGCAATCAGCCCCAGCATTTT
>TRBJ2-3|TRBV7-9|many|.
CASSLVGYTDTQYF
TGTGCCAGCAGCTTAGTCGGGTACACAGATACGCAGTATTTT
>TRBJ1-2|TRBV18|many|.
CASSPGEHGYTF
TGTGCCAGCTCACCTGGGGAACATGGCTACACCTTC
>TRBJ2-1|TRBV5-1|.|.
CASSLGAAGYNEQFF
TGCGCCAGCAGCTTGGGGGCGGCTGGATACAATGAGCAGTTCTTC
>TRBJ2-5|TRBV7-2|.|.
CASRTSGVSETQYF
TGTGCCAGCAGAACTTCGGGGGTTTCGGAGACCCAGTACTTC
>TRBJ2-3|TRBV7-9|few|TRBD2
CASSLVSGTGTDTQYF
TGTGCCAGCAGCTTAGTCAGCGGGACCGGCACAGATACGCAGTATTTT
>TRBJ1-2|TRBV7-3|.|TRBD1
CASSPTSDRVPTF
TGTGCCAGCAGCCCTACGTCCGACAGGGTTCCCACCTTC
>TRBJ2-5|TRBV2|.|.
CASNADSSGTQYF
TGTGCCAGCAACGCGGACTCTTCGGGGACCCAGTACTTC
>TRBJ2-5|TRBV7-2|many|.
CASSLWFQETQYF
TGTGCCAGCAGCTTATGGTTCCAAGAGACCCAGTACTTC
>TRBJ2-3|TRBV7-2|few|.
CASSVYTDTQYF
TGTGCCAGCAGCGTATACACAGATACGCAGTATTTT
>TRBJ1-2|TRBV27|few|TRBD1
CAVRQGRYGYTF
TGTGCCGTTAGACAGGGGCGTTATGGCTACACCTTC
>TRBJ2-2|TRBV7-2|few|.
CASSGRYGGTGELFF
TGTGCCAGCAGCGGCCGCTATGGCGGGACCGGGGAGCTGTTTTTT
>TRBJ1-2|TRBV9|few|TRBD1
CASSVGQGKGYTF
TGTGCCAGCAGCGTAGGACAGGGGAAGGGCTACACCTTC
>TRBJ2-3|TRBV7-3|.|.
CASSPNWGSDTQYF
TGTGCCAGCAGCCCCAATTGGGGTTCAGATACGCAGTATTTT
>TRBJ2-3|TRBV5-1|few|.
CASSKTSGADTQYF
TGCGCCAGCAGCAAGACTAGTGGGGCAGATACGCAGTATTTT
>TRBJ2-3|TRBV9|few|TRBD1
CASSATGGSTDTQYF
TGTGCCAGCAGCGCAACAGGGGGAAGCACAGATACGCAGTATTTT
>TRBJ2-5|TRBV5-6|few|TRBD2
CASSLDHGLAGQETQYF
TGTGCCAGCAGCTTGGATCACGGACTAGCGGGACAAGAGACCCAGTACTTC
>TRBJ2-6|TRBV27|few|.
CASSSTGMVANVLTF
TGTGCCAGCAGTTCTACAGGGATGGTTGCCAACGTCCTGACTTTC
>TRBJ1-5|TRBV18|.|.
CASSPSREQPQHF
TGTGCCAGCTCACCGTCCCGAGAGCAGCCCCAGCATTTT
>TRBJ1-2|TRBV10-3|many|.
CAISDSYYGYTF
TGTGCCATCAGTGACTCATACTATGGCTACACCTTC
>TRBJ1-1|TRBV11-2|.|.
CASSSRTVATEAFF
TGTGCCAGCAGCTCTAGGACAGTCGCCACTGAAGCTTTCTTT
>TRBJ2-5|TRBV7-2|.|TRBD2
CASSQDIAGMAETQYF
TGTGCCAGCAGCCAAGACATAGCGGGAATGGCGGAGACCCAGTACTTC
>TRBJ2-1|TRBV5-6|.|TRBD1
CASSPTGGVVRNEQFF
TGTGCCAGCAGCCCCACAGGGGGCGTCGTAAGAAATGAGCAGTTCTTC
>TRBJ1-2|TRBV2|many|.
CASTMHRVLYTF
TGTGCCAGCACCATGCACAGGGTCCTTTACACCTTC
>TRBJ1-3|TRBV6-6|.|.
CATSGESGFSGNTIYF
TGTGCCACTAGCGGAGAATCGGGGTTCTCTGGAAACACCATATATTTT
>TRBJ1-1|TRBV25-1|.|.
CASSESSTEAFF
TGTGCCAGCAGTGAATCAAGCACTGAAGCTTTCTTT
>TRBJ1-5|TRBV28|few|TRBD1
CASSSLGQGGNQPQHF
TGTGCCAGCAGTTCCCTTGGACAGGGTGGCAATCAGCCCCAGCATTTT
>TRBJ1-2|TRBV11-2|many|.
CASSLWGDGGYTF
TGTGCCAGCAGCTTATGGGGGGACGGTGGCTACACCTTC
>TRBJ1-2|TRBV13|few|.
CASSSHSTGYTF
TGTGCCAGCAGCTCCCACTCAACAGGCTACACCTTC
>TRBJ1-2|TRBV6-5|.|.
CASSPDGRGYTF
TGTGCCAGCAGCCCCGACGGCCGTGGCTACACCTTC
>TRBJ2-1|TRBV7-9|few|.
CASSLGTLGAAFF
TGTGCCAGCAGCTTAGGGACTCTCGGGGCCGCGTTCTTC
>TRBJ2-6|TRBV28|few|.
CASKGTPFSGANVLTF
TGTGCCAGCAAGGGGACACCCTTCTCTGGGGCCAACGTCCTGACTTTC
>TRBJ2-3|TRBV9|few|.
CASSATPGALGTDTQYF
TGTGCCAGCAGCGCGACGCCCGGGGCGCTGGGCACAGATACGCAGTATTTT
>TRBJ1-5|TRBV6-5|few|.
CASSEAPNQPQHF
TGTGCCAGCAGTGAAGCGCCGAATCAGCCCCAGCATTTT
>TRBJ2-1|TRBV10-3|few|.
CATQLGAGRNEQFF
TGTGCCACGCAGCTAGGTGCGGGACGCAATGAGCAGTTCTTC
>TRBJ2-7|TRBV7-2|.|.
CASSLFREQYF
TGTGCCAGCAGCTTATTTAGGGAGCAGTACTTC
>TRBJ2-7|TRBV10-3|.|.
CAIKAQFGYEQYF
TGTGCCATCAAAGCACAGTTTGGATACGAGCAGTACTTC
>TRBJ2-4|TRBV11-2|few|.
CASSPKDGKNIQYF
TGTGCCAGCAGCCCGAAGGACGGGAAAAACATTCAGTACTTC
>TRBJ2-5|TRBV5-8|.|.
CASSLFGKLETQYF
TGTGCCAGCAGCTTGTTTGGGAAGTTGGAGACCCAGTACTTC
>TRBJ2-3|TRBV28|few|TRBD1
CASSTGTGTSDTQYF
TGTGCCAGCAGCACCGGGACAGGGACCTCGGATACGCAGTATTTT
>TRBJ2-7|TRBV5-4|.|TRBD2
CASRERTSFGEQYF
TGTGCCAGCAGGGAGAGGACTAGTTTCGGCGAGCAGTACTTC
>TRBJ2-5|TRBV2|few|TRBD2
CASSMSGRRGETQYF
TGTGCCAGCAGTATGAGCGGGAGAAGAGGAGAGACCCAGTACTTC
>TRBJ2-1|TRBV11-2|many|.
CASSSGGQYNEQFF
TGTGCCAGCAGCTCCGGGGGACAATACAATGAGCAGTTCTTC
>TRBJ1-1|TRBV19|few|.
CAKQAKMNTEAFF
TGTGCCAAGCAAGCAAAGATGAACACTGAAGCTTTCTTT